This entry lists 29 T cell receptor beta chains sequenced from one sample in a study of beta chain features in type 1 diabetes. Expressed TCRB transcripts were sequenced after all isolated RNA was converted to cDNA. Measured with immunoSEQ multiplex PCR; TCRdb has only the in-frame clones, and not every one. Here the sample spans 130,000 to 150,000 clones, roughly a tenth being singletons. Sequenced: central memory CD4+ T cells from blood. These receptor sequences come from a man younger than 30 in good health.

This clone appeared a few times. The rearrangement links TRBV4-3 to TRBJ1-5, with 7 bases identical to TRBD1. V was pared by 1 base and J by 4 bases, with 4 bases of the junction left unmatched. Germline V CDR1 and CDR2: LGHNA, YSLEER. The CDR3 has 15 amino acids. The CDR3 sequence: CASSQADRSNQPQHF. CDR3 in DNA: TGCGCCAGCAGCCAAGCGGACAGGAGTAATCAGCCCCAGCATTTT.

The rearrangement links TRBV18 to TRBJ1-1; D is ambiguous. Germline loops: CDR1 KGHSH, CDR2 LQKENI. Between the trimmed V and J ends, which lost 2 bases and 1 base, there was a span of 5 bases. This CDR3 spans 13 amino acids. The CDR3 nucleotides read TGTGCCAGCTCACCAAGCCAGAACACTGAAGCTTTCTTT. The encoded protein is CASSPSQNTEAFF.

The chain employs TRBV5-4 and TRBJ1-2, with TRBD1 matching 9 bases. The CDR3 has 15 amino acids. Germline V CDR1 and CDR2: SGHNT, YYREEE (reference sequence). J gave up 4 bases and V 5 bases, and 9 bases lay outside the gene matches. For the CDR3, the DNA is TGTGCCAGCAGTTCCCAGGGACAGGGACTCTATGGCTACACCTTC. Residues: CASSSQGQGLYGYTF.

The chain couples TRBV25-1 to TRBJ1-5; the D is unclear. The CDR3 runs to 14 residues. The V gene lost 2 bases and the J gene lost 5 bases, with 10 bases spanning the gap. Germline loops: CDR1 MGHDK, CDR2 SYGVNS. CDR3 residues: CASSEQNGDQPQHF. The CDR3 DNA reads TGTGCCAGCAGTGAACAAAACGGGGATCAGCCCCAGCATTTT.

The chain uses TRBV25-1 and TRBJ2-1; no reliable D call. CDR1 and CDR2 from the germline V gene are MGHDK and SYGVNS. The CDR3 covers 13 residues. V was shortened by 3 bases and J by 11 bases, with 14 bases between the two germline ends. CDR3 amino acids: CASSEGSIPKQFF. As DNA, the CDR3 is TGTGCCAGCAGTGAGGGCAGCATCCCTAAGCAGTTCTTC.

The chain recombines TRBV5-6 with TRBJ2-2; D is perhaps TRBD1 (5 bases). Trimming pared 2 bases from V and 0 bases from J, leaving 8 bases between. Germline V gene lookup returns CDR1 SGHDT and CDR2 YYEEEE. The length of the CDR3 is 15 residues. DNA for the CDR3: TGTGCCAGCAGCTTTGGGGCAACGAACACCGGGGAGCTGTTTTTT. It codes for CASSFGATNTGELFF.

The table lists this clone with a few counts. The J gene is TRBJ1-6, the V gene TRBV30; D call uncertain. This CDR3 spans 15 amino acids. Germline V gene lookup returns CDR1 GTSNPN and CDR2 SVGIG (reference sequence). V lost 2 bases to trimming and J lost 8 bases, with 16 bases between them. CDR3 nucleotides: TGTGCCTGGAGTCTTTCCGGGTCCGGGGATTCACCCCTCCACTTT. As protein: CAWSLSGSGDSPLHF.

This clone was picked up many times. This chain links TRBV7-9 with TRBJ2-7, with 7 bases fitting TRBD2. Germline V gene data show CDR1 as SEHNR and CDR2 as FQNEAQ (reference sequence). The CDR3 has 13 residues. The J segment lost 4 bases and the V segment lost 1 base, leaving 1 base of the junction unmatched. The CDR3 sequence is CASSLEGGYEQYF. The DNA of the CDR3 is TGTGCCAGCAGCTTAGAGGGAGGGTACGAGCAGTACTTC.

The chain combines TRBV4-1 with TRBJ2-1, with TRBD1 matching over 10 bases. Unmatched junction bases numbered 5, after V lost 2 bases and J lost 1 base. CDR3 length: 17 residues. The germline CDR1 and CDR2 sequences are MGHRA and YSYEKL. The CDR3 is CASSQQPGQGSYNEQFF. The CDR3 DNA is TGCGCCAGCAGCCAACAACCGGGACAGGGGTCCTACAATGAGCAGTTCTTC.

The rearrangement links TRBV20-1 to TRBJ1-4; D gene uncertain. V lost 3 bases and J 7 bases, leaving 6 bases between the germline ends. The CDR3 extends over 11 amino acids. The germline V gene encodes CDR1 DFQATT and CDR2 SNEGSKA (reference sequence). CDR3 nucleotide sequence: TGCAGTGCTAGTGAACTTGAAAAACTGTTTTTT. Amino acids: CSASELEKLFF.

This clone was detected a few times. The chain recombines TRBV7-2 with TRBJ2-1; 14 bases fit TRBD2. This CDR3 is 18 amino acids long. Germline V lookup: CDR1 SGHTA, CDR2 FQGNSA. The trim removed 2 bases at V and 6 bases at J, leaving 9 bases unmatched. The DNA of the CDR3 is TGTGCCAGCAGCTTAATGGGGCGACTAGCGGGAGGGTTCAATGAGCAGTTCTTC. As protein: CASSLMGRLAGGFNEQFF.

V and J are TRBV30 and TRBJ1-1; the match to TRBD1 covers 9 bases. The junction had 6 bases not matched to a gene; V was cut back by 5 bases and J by 5 bases. Germline V gives CDR1 GTSNPN, CDR2 SVGIG (reference sequence). The CDR3 has 13 residues. The CDR3, as DNA: TGTGCCTGGGCACAGGGGGCGCGGACTGAAGCTTTCTTT. It encodes CAWAQGARTEAFF.

This clone has just a few counts. V and J are TRBV14 and TRBJ1-2; 9 bases match TRBD1. V lost 4 bases and J lost 7; bases outside the gene matches: 1. The CDR3 consists of 12 residues. Germline CDR1 and CDR2: SGHDN and FVKESK. The CDR3 sequence is CASSRDRVGYTF. CDR3 bases: TGTGCCAGCAGCCGGGACAGGGTTGGCTACACCTTC.

This clone occurred a few times. The chain uses TRBV28 and TRBJ2-5; 8 bases map to TRBD2. The CDR3 totals 13 residues. After removal of 6 bases from V and 5 bases from J, the junction contained 5 bases not matched to a gene. Germline V gives CDR1 MDHEN, CDR2 SYDVKM. For the CDR3, the DNA is TGTGCCAGCAGGCCGGGGGGGGCGGAGACCCAGTACTTC. It codes for CASRPGGAETQYF. Full variable domain (rest looked up from reference TRBV28 and TRBJ2-5): DVKVTQSSRYLVKRTGEKVFLECVQDMDHENMFWYRQDPGLGLRLIYFSYDVKMKEKGDIPEGYSVSREKKERFSLILESASTNQTSMYLCASRPGGAETQYFGPGTRLLVL.

This clone was picked up a small number of times. The chain uses TRBV6-6 and TRBJ2-4; tentative D call: TRBD1 (7 bases). Germline CDR1 is MNHNY and CDR2 is SVGAGI (reference sequence). With 6 bases removed from V and 0 bases from J, the gap between germline ends came to 12 bases. The CDR3 runs 15 residues. CDR3 amino acids: CASREGQLAKNIQYF. CDR3 sequence (DNA): TGTGCCAGCAGGGAGGGACAGCTAGCCAAAAACATTCAGTACTTC.

The chain carries TRBV29-1 and TRBJ1-2; 8 bases are a match to TRBD1. V gave up 1 base and J gave up 8 bases; unmatched junction bases: 18. CDR3 length: 17 residues. Germline-derived CDR1 and CDR2 are SQVTM and ANQGSEA. The CDR3 DNA reads TGCAGCGTTGAAGGAGGTGGGCAGGGGGCCTTGGTGGGAGGCTACACCTTC. Translated, it gives CSVEGGGQGALVGGYTF.

This clone was counted between two and nine times. CDR3 residues: CASRQQAGAGSPLHF. DNA of the CDR3: TGTGCCAGCAGACAGCAGGCTGGGGCCGGTTCACCCCTCCACTTT. This chain joins TRBV7-6 and TRBJ1-6, with D possibly matching TRBD1 (5 bases). Trimming cost V 6 bases and J 9 bases, with 18 bases left between them. Germline V gene lookup returns CDR1 SGHVS and CDR2 FNYEAQ. This CDR3 is 15 amino acids long.

This clone was found a few times. The rearrangement links TRBV7-2 to TRBJ1-3; 10 bases fit TRBD1. Germline V gene sequence: CDR1 SGHTA, CDR2 FQGNSA. The V gene end was trimmed by 6 bases and the J gene end by 3 bases; junction bases not matched to a gene: 5. CDR3 length: 15 amino acids. This CDR3 is CASRLDRGHGNTIYF. In DNA, the CDR3 is TGTGCCAGCAGACTCGACAGGGGGCATGGAAACACCATATATTTT.

The rearrangement links TRBV2 to TRBJ2-7; 9 bases are a match to TRBD1. CDR3 length: 11 residues. The junction had 1 base not matched to a gene; V was cut back by 11 bases and J by 2 bases. Germline CDR1 reads SNHLY; CDR2 reads FYNNEI. The chain's CDR3 is CAGQGPYEQYF. CDR3 DNA: TGTGCCGGACAGGGGCCCTACGAGCAGTACTTC.

This clone occurred a few times. The genes are TRBV5-5 and TRBJ2-7; 9 nucleotides match TRBD1. Germline loops: CDR1 SGHKS, CDR2 YYEKEE (reference sequence). Unmatched junction bases numbered 14, after V lost 4 bases and J lost 9 bases. The CDR3 spans 15 residues. The CDR3 coding sequence is TGTGCCAGCAGCCTCGGGACAGGGCCTACCGGGGGGCAGTACTTC. It codes for CASSLGTGPTGGQYF.

There are a few counts of this clone. The genes are TRBV5-1 and TRBJ2-2, with TRBD2 matching 7 bases. The length of the CDR3 is 14 residues. With 7 bases clipped from V and 4 bases from J, the junction kept 7 bases outside the gene matches. CDR1 is SGHRS and CDR2 is YFSETQ in the germline V gene. CDR3 coding DNA: TGCGCCAGCTGGGGAGGGCAGCCCACCGGGGAGCTGTTTTTT. This encodes CASWGGQPTGELFF.

This clone turned up a few times. The CDR3: CASRPGQGSSGELFF. CDR3 nucleotides: TGTGCCAGCAGACCGGGACAGGGTTCGTCCGGGGAGCTGTTTTTT. The chain recombines TRBV4-2 with TRBJ2-2, with TRBD1 matching over 9 bases. The CDR3 extends over 15 amino acids. After removal of 6 bases from V and 6 bases from J, the junction contained 8 bases not matched to a gene. Germline V gene sequence: CDR1 LGHNA, CDR2 YNFKEQ.

This clone was recorded a few times. V gene TRBV7-2 combines with J gene TRBJ2-5, with 9 bases aligning to TRBD2. The CDR3 sequence is 16 residues long. The germline gives CDR1 SGHTA, CDR2 FQGNSA. Germline trimming cut 1 base from V and 5 bases from J; bases unmatched to any gene: 8. CDR3 coding DNA: TGTGCCAGCAGCTTAGGAGGCGGGGGGGCCTGGGAGACCCAGTACTTC. Its protein product is CASSLGGGGAWETQYF.

V usage is TRBV7-2 and J usage is TRBJ2-3; perhaps TRBD2 as D (5 bases). V shed 5 bases and J shed 6 bases, with 15 bases lying between them. CDR3 length: 14 amino acids. In germline, CDR1 is SGHTA, CDR2 FQGNSA. CDR3 nucleotide sequence: TGTGCCAGCAGCCTAAGTGCCGGGGAGGATACGCAGTATTTT. Protein: CASSLSAGEDTQYF.

The rearrangement links TRBV5-6 to TRBJ2-5; 8 nucleotides agree with TRBD2. CDR3 length equals 15 residues. The germline V gene has CDR1 SGHDT and CDR2 YYEEEE. V trimming: 4 bases; J trimming: 3 bases; junction bases outside the gene matches: 8. CDR3 protein: CASSRPAAGEETQYF. The CDR3 DNA reads TGTGCCAGCAGCCGGCCGGCAGCGGGGGAAGAGACCCAGTACTTC.

This clone came up a few times. V usage is TRBV7-7 and J usage is TRBJ2-5; D perhaps matches TRBD1 (5 bases). Germline lookup yields CDR1 SSHAT and CDR2 FNYEAQ (reference sequence). The CDR3 sequence is 13 residues long. V was trimmed by 1 base and J by 6 bases, leaving 9 bases between them. The CDR3 sequence: CASSLVDRKTQYF. The CDR3 bases are TGTGCCAGCAGCTTAGTTGACAGAAAGACCCAGTACTTC.

There are a few counts of this clone. This chain links TRBV9 with TRBJ1-2; TRBD1 matches at 7 bases. CDR3 length: 14 residues. Per the germline V gene, CDR1 is SGDLS and CDR2 is YYNGEE. After removal of 2 bases from V and 2 bases from J, the junction contained 3 bases not matched to a gene. DNA for the CDR3: TGTGCCAGCAGCGTTGCGGGACAGAACTATGGCTACACCTTC. This codes for CASSVAGQNYGYTF.

This chain uses TRBV7-6 with TRBJ2-5; 8 bases line up with TRBD1. The DNA end is more similar to TRBJ2-7, so the J call may be wrong. Germline CDR1 reads SGHVS; CDR2 reads FNYEAQ. The CDR3 contains 13 residues. The CDR3: CASSHRQGYEQYF. CDR3 nucleotides: TGTGCCAGCAGCCACCGACAGGGGTACGAGCAGTACTTC.

In DNA, the CDR3 is TGCAGTGCTAGCAGGTCTGGCTACACCTTC. This gives the protein CSASRSGYTF. The chain joins TRBV20-1 to TRBJ1-2; D gene unclear. Germline CDR1 is DFQATT and CDR2 is SNEGSKA (reference sequence). The CDR3 runs to 10 residues. V lost 3 bases, J lost 7 bases, and 6 bases lay in between.